This TCR beta chain was captured in a study of cytomegalovirus exposure and HLA in healthy donors. This clone was observed a few times. What it recognizes is unknown. The study ran its PCR with 60 Vbeta and 13 Jbeta primers. Sequencing was performed with immunoSEQ multiplex PCR; in TCRdb, only in-frame clones are kept and a portion is missing. There are about 98,000 clones in the sample; roughly two thirds occur only once, and approximately 1.1% lies in the top ten. Study-level results: Cytomegalovirus-associated TCR beta chains were listed, numbering 150 to 200. TCR beta V- and J-gene trimming was later associated with a missense DCLRE1C variant. One cluster of highly shared sequence variants probably arose as a sequencing artifact.

CDR1 is SEHNR and CDR2 is FQNEAQ in the germline V gene (reference sequence). This CDR3 is built from 15 residues. Trimming at V came to 5 bases and at J to 3 bases, leaving 7 bases not matched to a gene. The sequence derives from a female donor in good health and CMV-seronegative. The J gene is TRBJ2-4, the V gene TRBV7-9; TRBD1 matches 7 bases. Sample: PBMCs. This CDR3 reads CASSPQGQVKNIQYF. CDR3 nucleotides: TGTGCCAGCAGCCCCCAAGGACAGGTCAAAAACATTCAGTACTTC.